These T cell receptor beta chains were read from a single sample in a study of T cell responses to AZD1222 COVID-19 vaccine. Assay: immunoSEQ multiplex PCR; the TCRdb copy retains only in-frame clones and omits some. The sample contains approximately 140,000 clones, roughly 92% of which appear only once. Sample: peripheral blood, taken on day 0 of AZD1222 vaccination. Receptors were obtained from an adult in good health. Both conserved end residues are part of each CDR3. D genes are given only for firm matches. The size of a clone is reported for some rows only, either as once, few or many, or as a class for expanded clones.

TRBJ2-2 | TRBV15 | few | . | CATSSFNPNTGELFF | TGTGCCACCAGCAGCTTCAACCCGAACACCGGGGAGCTGTTTTTT
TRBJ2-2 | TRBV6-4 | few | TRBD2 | CASSDGGENTGELFF | TGTGCCAGCAGTGACGGGGGGGAGAACACCGGGGAGCTGTTTTTT
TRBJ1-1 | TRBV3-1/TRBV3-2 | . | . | CASSQAGNTEAFF | TGTGCCAGCAGCCAAGCCGGGAACACTGAAGCTTTCTTT
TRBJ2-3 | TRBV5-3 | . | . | CARSLDRVKDTQYF | TGTGCCAGAAGCTTGGACAGGGTCAAAGATACGCAGTATTTT
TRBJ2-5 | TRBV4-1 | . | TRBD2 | CASSWGLAVGTQYF | TGCGCCAGCAGCTGGGGACTAGCGGTCGGGACCCAGTACTTC
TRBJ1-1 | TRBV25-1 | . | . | CASSERGSGNTEAFF | TGTGCCAGCAGCGAAAGGGGGAGTGGGAACACTGAAGCTTTCTTT
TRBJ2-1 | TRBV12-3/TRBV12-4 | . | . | CASRWNAYNEQFF | TGTGCCAGCAGATGGAATGCCTACAATGAGCAGTTCTTC
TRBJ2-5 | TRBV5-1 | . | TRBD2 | CASSIGTSGQETQYF | TGCGCCAGCAGCATTGGGACTAGCGGGCAAGAGACCCAGTACTTC
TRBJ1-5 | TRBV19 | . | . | CASSTRASRVNQPQHF | TGTGCCAGTAGTACACGCGCCTCCAGGGTCAATCAGCCCCAGCATTTT
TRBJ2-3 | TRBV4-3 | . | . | CASSQDESSGVDTQYF | TGCGCCAGCAGCCAAGATGAATCTAGTGGGGTAGATACGCAGTATTTT
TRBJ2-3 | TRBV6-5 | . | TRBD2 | CASSYRLAVSTDTQYF | TGTGCCAGCAGTTACCGACTAGCGGTTAGCACAGATACGCAGTATTTT
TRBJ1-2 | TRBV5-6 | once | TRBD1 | CASSPSGGMKGYTF | TGTGCCAGCAGCCCGTCAGGGGGGATGAAAGGCTACACCTTC
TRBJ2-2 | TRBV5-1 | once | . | CASSLDTGSGELFF | TGCGCCAGCAGCTTGGATACGGGGTCCGGGGAGCTGTTTTTT
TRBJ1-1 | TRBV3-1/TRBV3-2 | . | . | CASSGRGNTEAFF | TGTGCCAGCAGCGGGCGAGGGAACACTGAAGCTTTCTTT
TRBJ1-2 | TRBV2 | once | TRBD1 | CASSGTGQSNYGYTF | TGTGCCAGCAGTGGAACGGGACAGTCTAACTATGGCTACACCTTC
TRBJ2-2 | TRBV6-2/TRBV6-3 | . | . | CASSSNGEGGELFF | TGTGCCAGCAGTTCAAACGGCGAAGGCGGGGAGCTGTTTTTT
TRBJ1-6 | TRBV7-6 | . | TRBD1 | CASSSAGGSGSPLHF | TGTGCCAGCAGCTCAGCAGGGGGGAGTGGTTCACCCCTCCACTTT
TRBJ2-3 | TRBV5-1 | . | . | CASSLIPDRRADTQYF | TGCGCCAGCAGCCTCATCCCCGACAGACGTGCAGATACGCAGTATTTT
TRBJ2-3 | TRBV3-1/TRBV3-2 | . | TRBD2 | CASSQGYGRGSRTDTQYF | TGTGCCAGCAGCCAAGGGTATGGGAGGGGTTCCCGCACAGATACGCAGTATTTT
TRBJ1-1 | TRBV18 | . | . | CASSPMIQPSRRRPNTEAFF | TGTGCCAGCTCACCAATGATACAGCCATCGCGAAGACGCCCGAACACTGAAGCTTTCTTT
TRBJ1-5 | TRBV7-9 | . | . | CASSLANQPQHF | TGTGCCAGCAGCTTGGCCAATCAGCCCCAGCATTTT
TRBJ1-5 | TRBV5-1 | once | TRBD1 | CASSLGQGVHQPQHF | TGCGCCAGCAGCTTGGGGCAGGGGGTCCATCAGCCCCAGCATTTT
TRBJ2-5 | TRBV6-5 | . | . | CACRKGQETQYF | TGTGCCTGTAGGAAGGGGCAAGAGACCCAGTACTTC
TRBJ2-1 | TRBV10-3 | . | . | CAISGAYNEQFF | TGTGCCATCAGCGGGGCCTACAATGAGCAGTTCTTC
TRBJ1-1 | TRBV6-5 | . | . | CASSTQGHTEAFF | TGTGCCAGCAGTACACAGGGTCACACTGAAGCTTTCTTT
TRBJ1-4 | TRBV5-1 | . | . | CASSLVGSDEKLFF | TGCGCCAGCAGCTTGGTCGGGTCGGACGAAAAACTGTTTTTT
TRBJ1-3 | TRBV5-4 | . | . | CASSLVGGSGNTIYF | TGTGCCAGCAGCTTGGTGGGAGGTAGTGGAAACACCATATATTTT
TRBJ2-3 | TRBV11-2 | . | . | CASSSVKGRLVGTDTQYF | TGTGCCAGCAGCTCCGTGAAGGGGAGGCTAGTTGGCACAGATACGCAGTATTTT
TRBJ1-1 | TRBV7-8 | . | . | CASSRQSYTGGGNTEAFF | TGTGCCAGCAGCCGCCAGAGCTATACGGGGGGTGGGAACACTGAAGCTTTCTTT
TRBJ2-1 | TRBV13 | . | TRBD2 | CASSAIMGGLALEQFF | TGTGCCAGCAGCGCCATCATGGGAGGGTTAGCGCTTGAGCAGTTCTTC
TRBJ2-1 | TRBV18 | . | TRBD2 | CASSPPSGSSYNEQFF | TGTGCCAGCTCACCACCTAGCGGGAGCTCCTACAATGAGCAGTTCTTC
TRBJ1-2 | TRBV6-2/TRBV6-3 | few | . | CASSYSTYGYTF | TGTGCCAGCAGTTACTCGACATATGGCTACACCTTC
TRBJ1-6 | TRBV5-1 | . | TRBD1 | CASSLAAGGDSPLHF | TGCGCCAGCAGCTTGGCGGCAGGGGGCGATTCACCCCTCCACTTT
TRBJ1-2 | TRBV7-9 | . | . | CASSLLASYGYTF | TGTGCCAGCAGCTTATTGGCCAGCTATGGCTACACCTTC
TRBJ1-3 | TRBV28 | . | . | CANSLGQTANENTIYF | TGTGCCAACAGTTTAGGACAGACTGCCAATGAAAACACCATATATTTT
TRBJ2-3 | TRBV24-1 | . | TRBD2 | CATSSAGRDTQYF | TGTGCCACCAGTTCAGCGGGGCGAGATACGCAGTATTTT
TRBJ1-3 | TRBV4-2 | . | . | CASSPFLGRQAGATIYF | TGTGCCAGCAGCCCCTTCCTAGGGCGGCAGGCCGGGGCCACCATATATTTT
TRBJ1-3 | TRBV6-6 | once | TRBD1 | CASSSPGGGFGNTIYF | TGTGCCAGCAGTTCTCCGGGAGGGGGCTTTGGAAACACCATATATTTT
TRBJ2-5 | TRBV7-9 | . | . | CASSSREQETQYF | TGTGCCAGCAGCAGCCGGGAACAAGAGACCCAGTACTTC
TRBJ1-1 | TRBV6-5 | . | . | CASTVGTQNTEAFF | TGTGCCAGCACGGTCGGTACTCAGAACACTGAAGCTTTCTTT